This T cell receptor beta chain was observed in a study of Graves' ophthalmopathy and Graves' hyperthyroidism. Study at large: Researchers classed hyperthyroidism as stable given no ophthalmopathy within 18 months of follow-up.

Whole-study results and caveats: Blood was where most expanded thyroid clonotypes above 0.001 frequency also turned up. Using a 13-signature model, the authors split ophthalmopathy from stable hyperthyroidism, with about 90% sensitivity and 81.08% specificity. With 70.59% sensitivity and approximately 72% specificity, the model predicted ophthalmopathy progression.

V lost 3 bases and J lost 8, with 14 bases in between. The CDR3 covers 15 residues. Germline lookup yields CDR1 SGHVS and CDR2 FQNEAQ. The study amplified TCR beta CDR3 regions using RNA transcripts. HTBI primers were used in a first-round RT-PCR, which preceded a second-round multiplex PCR. TCRdb re-derived calls from the multiplex PCR reads in MiXCR, one entry per CDR3 protein. The sample shows around 1,000,000 distinct CDR3 sequences, less than 45% of them seen only once. There are many counts of this clonotype. What it binds is not known. The clonotype comes from an adult man with Graves' hyperthyroidism. This chain joins TRBV7-8 and TRBJ1-6; tentatively, D is TRBD1 (5 bases). What was sequenced was peripheral blood or thyroid tissue (not recorded which). DNA of the CDR3: TGTGCCAGCAGCTTTCAGGGCCTAATTGATTCACCCCTCCACTTT. Translating gives CASSFQGLIDSPLHF.